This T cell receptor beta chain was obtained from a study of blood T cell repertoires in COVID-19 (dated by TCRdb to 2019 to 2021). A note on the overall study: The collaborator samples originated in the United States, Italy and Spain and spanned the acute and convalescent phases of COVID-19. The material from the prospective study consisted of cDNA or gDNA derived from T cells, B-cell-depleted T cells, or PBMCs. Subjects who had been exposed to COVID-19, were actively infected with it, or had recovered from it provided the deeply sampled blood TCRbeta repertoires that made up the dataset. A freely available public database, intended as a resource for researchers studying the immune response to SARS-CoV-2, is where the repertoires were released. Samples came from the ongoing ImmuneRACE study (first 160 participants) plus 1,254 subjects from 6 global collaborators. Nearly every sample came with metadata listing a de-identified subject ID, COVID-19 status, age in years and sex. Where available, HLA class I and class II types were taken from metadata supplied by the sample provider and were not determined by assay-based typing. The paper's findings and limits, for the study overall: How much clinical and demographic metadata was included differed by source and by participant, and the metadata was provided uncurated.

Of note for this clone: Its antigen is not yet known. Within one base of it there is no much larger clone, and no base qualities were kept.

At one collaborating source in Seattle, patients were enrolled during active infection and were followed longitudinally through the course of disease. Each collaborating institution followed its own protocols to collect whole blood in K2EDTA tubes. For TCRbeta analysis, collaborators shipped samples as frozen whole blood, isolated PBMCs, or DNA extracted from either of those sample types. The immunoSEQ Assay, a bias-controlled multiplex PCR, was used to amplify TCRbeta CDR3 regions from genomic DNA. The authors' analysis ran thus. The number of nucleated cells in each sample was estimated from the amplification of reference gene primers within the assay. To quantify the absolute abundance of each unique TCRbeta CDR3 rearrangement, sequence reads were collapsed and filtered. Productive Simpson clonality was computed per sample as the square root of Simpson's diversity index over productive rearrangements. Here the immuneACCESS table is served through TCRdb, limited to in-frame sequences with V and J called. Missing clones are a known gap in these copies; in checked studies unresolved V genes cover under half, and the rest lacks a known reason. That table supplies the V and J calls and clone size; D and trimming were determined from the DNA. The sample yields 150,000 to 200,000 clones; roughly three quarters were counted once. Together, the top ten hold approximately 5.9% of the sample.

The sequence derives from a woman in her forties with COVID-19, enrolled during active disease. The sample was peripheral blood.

The encoded CDR3 is CASSPGTVGIQYF. The bases are TGTGCCAGCAGCCCCGGGACAGTCGGCATTCAGTACTTC. Recombination connected TRBV7-6 to TRBJ2-4; the central 7 bases match TRBD1. Ends trimmed: V by 5 bases, J by 9 bases; bases unmatched to a gene: 7. The CDR3 runs 13 residues from the cysteine to the phenylalanine. The DNA shown is the 39-base CDR3, in frame from base 1. CDR1 and CDR2, per the germline V gene, are SGHVS and FNYEAQ.